The rows below give T cell receptor beta chains drawn from one sample of a study of T cells in Graves' hyperthyroidism and ophthalmopathy. TCRdb independently ran MiXCR on the multiplex PCR reads; one entry per CDR3 protein. The data show a few hundred thousand distinct CDR3 sequences, around 20% seen once. Sequencing was carried out using blood. The receptors derive from a middle-aged man with Graves' hyperthyroidism. Both conserved end residues are part of each CDR3. D genes are given only for firm matches. Clone size is given for some rows only: seen once, a few or many times, or a class if the clone is expanded.

V gene	J gene	clone size	D gene	CDR3 DNA	CDR3 protein
TRBV6-1	TRBJ2-7	many	-	TGTGCCAGCGTCCGAGCACAGCCCTACGAGCAGTACTTC	CASVRAQPYEQYF
TRBV19	TRBJ1-1	few	-	TGTGCCAGTAGTATCAGGGAGGGTGAAGCTTTCTTT	CASSIREGEAFF
TRBV5-1	TRBJ1-1	many	-	TGCGCCAGCAGCTTGGTCGCAGGGGAAGACACTGAAGCTTTCTTT	CASSLVAGEDTEAFF
TRBV6-1	TRBJ2-1	many	TRBD2	TGTGCCAGCAGTAAACCGGGACTAGGTGTGAGGGATGAGCAGTTCTTC	CASSKPGLGVRDEQFF
TRBV3-1	TRBJ2-3	many	TRBD1	TGTGCCAGCAGCCCGAGGGGGCGAGGAGATACGCAGTATTTT	CASSPRGRGDTQYF
TRBV7-9	TRBJ1-4	few	TRBD1	TGTGCCAGCAGCTTTTGGGGCACAGGGGGGAATGAAAAACTGTTTTTT	CASSFWGTGGNEKLFF
TRBV6-2/TRBV6-3	TRBJ1-6	many	TRBD1	TGTGCCAGCGCAAGGGACAGGGGGGTTTCACCCCTCCACTTT	CASARDRGVSPLHF
TRBV2	TRBJ2-3	many	-	TGTGCCAGCGGCAGCACAGATACGCAGTATTTT	CASGSTDTQYF
TRBV11-2	TRBJ2-1	many	TRBD2	TGTGCCAGCAGCTTGGGACTAGCGGTTAACAATGAGCAGTTCTTC	CASSLGLAVNNEQFF
TRBV19	TRBJ2-3	few	TRBD2	TGTGCCACCAGATGGTCTAGCGGGGGCCTGGATACGCAGTATTTT	CATRWSSGGLDTQYF
TRBV5-1	TRBJ2-7	many	-	TGCGCCAGCAGCTCCGGGGACCTCTCCTACGAGCAGTACTTC	CASSSGDLSYEQYF
TRBV7-2	TRBJ1-2	many	-	TGTGCCAGCAGCCTGGACGGCTATGGCTACACCTTC	CASSLDGYGYTF
TRBV7-2	TRBJ2-1	-	TRBD2	TGTGCCAGCAGCTTAGTTTTGGGCGGGGGGGCCGGCGATGAGCAGTTCTTC	CASSLVLGGGAGDEQFF
TRBV6-2/TRBV6-3	TRBJ1-5	many	-	TGTGCCAGCACCGTCAACGATCAGCCCCAGCATTTT	CASTVNDQPQHF
TRBV29-1	TRBJ2-7	many	TRBD1	TGCAGCGTTGACTCCGGGACAGGGGGCGAGCAGTACTTC	CSVDSGTGGEQYF
TRBV5-1	TRBJ1-1	many	-	TGCGCCAGCAGCTTAGAACAGGTGGGGTTGACTGAAGCTTTCTTT	CASSLEQVGLTEAFF
TRBV2	TRBJ1-3	many	-	TGTGCCAGCAGTGAACAGGGGCCTGGAAACACCATATATTTT	CASSEQGPGNTIYF
TRBV2	TRBJ2-5	many	TRBD2	TGTGCCAGCAGGGGCATCCTCGCGGGGGAACAAGAGACCCAGTACTTC	CASRGILAGEQETQYF
TRBV30	TRBJ1-5	many	-	TGTGCCTGGAGCTCAGATAGCAATCAGCCCCAGCATTTT	CAWSSDSNQPQHF
TRBV4-1	TRBJ2-7	many	-	TGCGCCAGCAGCCAACCCCCGTCCAGGGGTTCCTACGAGCAGTACTTC	CASSQPPSRGSYEQYF
TRBV29-1	TRBJ2-2	few	TRBD1	TGCAGCGTCAACAGGGGGAACACCGGGGAGCTGTTTTTT	CSVNRGNTGELFF
TRBV14	TRBJ2-5	-	TRBD1	TGTGCCAGCAGCCAAGGTCTTGGGACAGGGATTGATGAGACCCAGTACTTC	CASSQGLGTGIDETQYF
TRBV7-9	TRBJ2-5	many	-	TGTGCCAGCAGCTTAGAGGTTGAGACCCAGTACTTC	CASSLEVETQYF
TRBV7-2	TRBJ1-5	many	-	TGTGCCAGCAGCTTAGGACAGGAGGGCAATCAGCCCCAGCATTTT	CASSLGQEGNQPQHF
TRBV2	TRBJ1-5	few	-	TGTGCCAGCAGTGATGGGGGGATCGGCAATCAGCCCCAGCATTTT	CASSDGGIGNQPQHF
TRBV18	TRBJ2-7	many	-	TGTGCCAGCTCACCACCATCGACAGGTGCGGGTGAGCAGTACTTC	CASSPPSTGAGEQYF
TRBV24-1	TRBJ2-7	-	TRBD1	TGTGCCACCTCGGGACAGCCCTACGAGCAGTACTTC	CATSGQPYEQYF
TRBV4-3	TRBJ2-1	many	TRBD2	TGCGCCAGCAGTACGGGCGGGGGGAGATACAATGAGCAGTTCTTC	CASSTGGGRYNEQFF
TRBV18	TRBJ1-3	-	-	TGTGCCAGCTCACGCTGGGACGAGGTTGGAAACACCATATATTTT	CASSRWDEVGNTIYF
TRBV6-1	TRBJ2-3	many	-	TGTGCCAGCAGACCAGACGGTGGCACAGATACGCAGTATTTT	CASRPDGGTDTQYF
TRBV28	TRBJ2-5	many	-	TGTGCCAGCAGTTTAGGACACTTCCAAGAGACCCAGTACTTC	CASSLGHFQETQYF